The T cell receptor beta chain described here comes from a study of OX40 agonist ivuxolimab in advanced cancers. The study, taken as a whole, reports: Antigen specificity was not determined for the expanded peripheral T cells.

Profiled with immunoSEQ multiplex PCR; TCRdb holds only in-frame clones, not every one. Of approximately 68,000 clones in the sample, more than 80% were seen once. Sampling times: baseline, cycle 4 day 1, cycle 7 day 1. V was pared by 1 base and J by 8 bases, with 13 bases between. The CDR3 has 14 amino acids. In germline, CDR1 is LNHDA, CDR2 SQIVND (reference sequence). Worth noting for this clone: The antigen is unknown.

The input for sequencing was CD4+ or CD8+ T cells sorted from blood, taken in a trial of the OX40 agonist ivuxolimab. The sequence was obtained from an adult with an advanced solid tumor such as melanoma, head and neck, liver or kidney cancer. The chain is built from TRBV19 and TRBJ2-3; the D gene is possibly TRBD1 (5 bases). CDR3 DNA: TGTGCCAGTAGTATAGGGGGCGCCCCAGGTACGCAGTATTTT. It yields the protein CASSIGGAPGTQYF.